Listed below are T cell receptor beta chains from one sample, sequenced in a study of T cells in Graves' hyperthyroidism and ophthalmopathy. MiXCR was run by TCRdb on the multiplex PCR reads, yielding one entry per CDR3 protein. The data show over 400,000 distinct CDR3 sequences, about 14% seen once. Sample: blood. The source of these receptors is a man aged 18 to 29 with Graves' ophthalmopathy. Each CDR3 is given with its conserved first and last residue. D genes are given only for firm matches. Only some rows state a clone size, as once, few, many or a class for expanded clones.

D gene	V gene	J gene	clone size	CDR3 DNA	CDR3 protein
TRBD1	TRBV6-1	TRBJ1-1	many	TGTGCCAGCAGTGGACAGGGCGTGTTTCTCAACACTGAAGCTTTCTTT	CASSGQGVFLNTEAFF
.	TRBV6-1	TRBJ1-4	few	TGTGCCAGCAGTCCCCTTTTTATCACGCGGGAAAAACTGTTTTTT	CASSPLFITREKLFF
TRBD1	TRBV20-1	TRBJ1-5	many	TGCAGTGCTTCAGGGACAGGGCATCAGCCCCAGCATTTT	CSASGTGHQPQHF
.	TRBV2	TRBJ1-5	few	TGTGCCAGCAAGCACAGGGAAAATCAGCCCCAGCATTTT	CASKHRENQPQHF
.	TRBV27	TRBJ2-1	.	TGTGCCAGCAGCGAACTGATAACGGGGGGCCGAATGTCCTACAATGAGCAGTTCTTC	CASSELITGGRMSYNEQFF
TRBD1	TRBV7-9	TRBJ2-7	few	TGTGCCAGCAGCTCTGTGACAAGGGGGCACGAGCAGTACTTC	CASSSVTRGHEQYF
.	TRBV19	TRBJ2-5	.	TGTGCCAGTAGTAGGACGACAGCCAGCGGGACCCAGTACTTC	CASSRTTASGTQYF
TRBD1	TRBV7-9	TRBJ1-1	.	TGTGCCAGCAGCTTATCCGGACAGGGTGTAAAAGCTTTCTTT	CASSLSGQGVKAFF
TRBD1	TRBV6-5	TRBJ2-3	.	TGTGCCAGCAGTTACAGGGGACAGGGGCTGGGGGATACGCAGTATTTT	CASSYRGQGLGDTQYF
.	TRBV20-1	TRBJ2-5	.	TGCAGTGCTAGACCCTCAACTAGGGCCAAAGAGACCCAGTACTTC	CSARPSTRAKETQYF
TRBD1	TRBV24-1	TRBJ2-1	many	TGTGCCACCAGTGATTCGGGACAGGGGGCTTACAATGAGCAGTTCTTC	CATSDSGQGAYNEQFF
.	TRBV18	TRBJ2-7	few	TGTGCCAGCTCACCAGGGGGGTCTAGCTCCTACGAGCAGTACTTC	CASSPGGSSSYEQYF
TRBD2	TRBV7-9	TRBJ2-7	.	TGCGCCAGCAGCCCTGGACTAGCGGGGCTTATCCTGCCCCACGAGCAGTACTTC	CASSPGLAGLILPHEQYF
TRBD2	TRBV18	TRBJ2-1	many	TGTGCCAGCTCACTCGTGGCTAGCGGGAGCTATGAGCAGTTCTTC	CASSLVASGSYEQFF
.	TRBV6-6	TRBJ1-2	many	TGTGCCAGCAGTTATTCGACGATGGCGGGCTATGGCTACACCTTC	CASSYSTMAGYGYTF
.	TRBV29-1	TRBJ1-5	many	TGCAGCGTTGATCACGACCCACCAGATAGCAATCAGCCCCAGCATTTT	CSVDHDPPDSNQPQHF
TRBD2	TRBV30	TRBJ2-7	.	TGTGCCTGGAGTCCCCCACGCGGGAGGACCTACGAGCAGTACTTC	CAWSPPRGRTYEQYF
TRBD2	TRBV6-1	TRBJ2-7	many	TGTGCCAGCAGGGCTAGCGGGAAAGGCTACGAGCAGTACTTC	CASRASGKGYEQYF
TRBD1	TRBV30	TRBJ1-6	.	TGTGCCTGGAGTAAACAGGGGCCCTCTTCACCCCTCCACTTT	CAWSKQGPSSPLHF
.	TRBV3-1	TRBJ2-1	many	TGTGCCAGCAGCCAATTAGCCGGGAGCGTCAATGAGCAGTTCTTC	CASSQLAGSVNEQFF
TRBD2	TRBV9	TRBJ2-7	.	TGTGCCAGCAGCATAGCGGGAGGAAACTCCTACGAGCAGTACTTC	CASSIAGGNSYEQYF
.	TRBV5-1	TRBJ1-1	many	TGCGCCAGCAGCTTGGCCGGGAAAGGCACTGAAGCTTTCTTT	CASSLAGKGTEAFF
.	TRBV13	TRBJ2-5	many	TGTGCCAGCAGCTTTTCACAGGGACCCCAAGAGACCCAGTACTTC	CASSFSQGPQETQYF
TRBD1	TRBV13	TRBJ1-3	few	TGTGCCAGCAGTTCCCCGGGACAGGGTGGATCCAACACCATATATTTT	CASSSPGQGGSNTIYF
.	TRBV28	TRBJ2-3	.	TGTGCCAGCGCCGCTGGGGTCGGGGATACGCAGTATTTT	CASAAGVGDTQYF
TRBD1	TRBV15	TRBJ1-5	few	TGTGCCACCAGCATAGCAGGGGGTCAGCCCCAGCATTTT	CATSIAGGQPQHF
.	TRBV3-1	TRBJ2-3	few	TGTGCCAGCAGCCGCCGACTAGTAAGCACAGATACGCAGTATTTT	CASSRRLVSTDTQYF
.	TRBV7-9	TRBJ1-2	.	TGTGCCAGCAGCGCACTGTTTGGTTCGCATGGCTACACCTTC	CASSALFGSHGYTF
TRBD1	TRBV27	TRBJ2-5	many	TGTGCCAGCAGTGGCCGGGACAGGGGGCTGGAGGAGACCCAGTACTTC	CASSGRDRGLEETQYF
.	TRBV2	TRBJ2-1	many	TGTGCCAGCAGTGCTAACTCATACAATGAGCAGTTCTTC	CASSANSYNEQFF
TRBD2	TRBV7-6	TRBJ2-7	many	TGTGCCAGCAGCTTAGGCGGGAGGAACTCCTACGAGCAGTACTTC	CASSLGGRNSYEQYF
TRBD1	TRBV29-1	TRBJ2-1	many	TGCAGCGTTCCTCGACAGGGTACTAACAATGAGCAGTTCTTC	CSVPRQGTNNEQFF
.	TRBV7-2	TRBJ2-3	many	TGTGCCAGCAGCTTAGCACAGGAAAGCACAGATACGCAGTATTTT	CASSLAQESTDTQYF
.	TRBV20-1	TRBJ2-2	many	TGCAGTGCTAGTTACGGATCCGGGGAGCTGTTTTTT	CSASYGSGELFF
.	TRBV7-9	TRBJ2-7	many	TGTGCCAGCAGCGCGAGTGGGACCCTTTGGTACGAGCAGTACTTC	CASSASGTLWYEQYF
.	TRBV10-3	TRBJ2-3	few	TGTGCCATCAGTGCCACGTCTGCTAGCACAGATACGCAGTATTTT	CAISATSASTDTQYF
TRBD1	TRBV5-1	TRBJ1-5	many	TGCGCCAGCAGCTTGACAGGGGGTTATCAGCCCCAGCATTTT	CASSLTGGYQPQHF
TRBD1	TRBV7-3	TRBJ1-2	.	TGTGCCAGCAGCTTCAACAGGGGTAACTATGGCTACACCTTC	CASSFNRGNYGYTF
.	TRBV7-9	TRBJ1-3	many	TGTGCCAGCATCAAATTCGATCAGGGCCCGGGACCCTCTGGAAACACCATATATTTT	CASIKFDQGPGPSGNTIYF
.	TRBV6-2/TRBV6-3	TRBJ2-7	once	TGTGCCAGCAGTTACGGGACTGCGGGTGCCTACGAGCAGTACTTC	CASSYGTAGAYEQYF
TRBD2	TRBV28	TRBJ2-3	many	TGTGCCAGCAATGCAGCGGGAGTCAGGGGCACAGATACGCAGTATTTT	CASNAAGVRGTDTQYF
.	TRBV2	TRBJ2-7	many	TGTGCCAGCAGGAGGACAGCTGTCTCCTACGAGCAGTACTTC	CASRRTAVSYEQYF
.	TRBV5-4	TRBJ1-2	.	TGTGCCAGCAACCCCGGCCGGGGGCATGGCTACACCTTC	CASNPGRGHGYTF
.	TRBV10-2	TRBJ1-4	.	TGCGCCAGTCGGGACGGGGTTAATGAAAAACTGTTTTTT	CASRDGVNEKLFF
TRBD2	TRBV27	TRBJ2-3	.	TGTGCCAGCAGTTTCGGACTAGCGCAACAGTATTTT	CASSFGLAQQYF
TRBD1	TRBV29-1	TRBJ1-2	many	TGCAGCGTTGGGGACAGGGGAGGGGTCTATGGCTACACCTTC	CSVGDRGGVYGYTF
TRBD2	TRBV6-1	TRBJ2-5	few	TGTGCCAGCAGCCACGCCGGGGGGGCCCCAGCTACGTCGAAGACCCAGTACTTC	CASSHAGGAPATSKTQYF
.	TRBV6-1	TRBJ1-1	.	TGTGCCAGCAGATCCTGGTTATGGACTGAAGCTTTCTTT	CASRSWLWTEAFF
TRBD1	TRBV11-2	TRBJ1-1	many	TGTGCCAGCAGCTTAGAACAGGGGCCTGAAGCTTTCTTT	CASSLEQGPEAFF
TRBD1	TRBV5-1	TRBJ2-5	many	TGCGCCAGCAGCCATGACAGGGAAGAAAAGTACTTC	CASSHDREEKYF
.	TRBV20-1	TRBJ2-3	many	TGCAGTGACTCAACCCCCACTCAGGGGAAAGCCACAGATACGCAGTATTTT	CSDSTPTQGKATDTQYF
.	TRBV27	TRBJ2-3	many	TGTGCCAGCAGTTTAATGGTTGGAGACACAGATACGCAGTATTTT	CASSLMVGDTDTQYF
.	TRBV5-6	TRBJ2-1	many	TGTGCCAGCAGCTTCCGCATCCCCACGGCCTACAATGAGCAGTTCTTC	CASSFRIPTAYNEQFF
TRBD1	TRBV4-1	TRBJ1-2	many	TGCGCCAGCAGCCAAGAGACAGGGAACTATGGCTACACCTTC	CASSQETGNYGYTF
.	TRBV30	TRBJ1-1	many	TGTGCCTGGAGTACGCCAGGATACACTGAAGCTTTCTTT	CAWSTPGYTEAFF
TRBD2	TRBV7-7	TRBJ2-2	.	TGTGCTAGCAGCCCCATGACTAGCGGGCTTAACACCGGGGAGCTGTTTTTT	CASSPMTSGLNTGELFF
TRBD2	TRBV7-2	TRBJ2-5	few	TGTGCCAGCAGCCCCCGACTAGCGGGGGGGAAGGAGACCCAGTACTTC	CASSPRLAGGKETQYF